The 20 T cell receptor beta chains below all came from one sample that was sequenced in a study of blood T cell repertoires in COVID-19 (TCRdb year 2020). Libraries were made using the immunoSEQ multiplex PCR assay. TCRdb limited this immuneACCESS table to in-frame rearrangements with V and J called. A share of clones is missing; checked studies link under half to unresolved V genes, and the rest is unexplained. A total of roughly 180,000 clones appear in this sample, approximately 88% of them only once. The top ten constitute approximately 12% of the sample. The sample comprised PBMCs or T cells enriched from blood (not recorded which). The receptors stem from a woman in her fifties or sixties who had recovered from COVID-19.

As concerns this clone: Within the sample, other DNA sequences also encode this same CDR3. J is TRBJ2-7 and V is TRBV27; TRBD1 agrees at 7 bases. The V gene's germline CDR1 is MNHEY and CDR2 SMNVEV (reference sequence). The CDR3 is 14 residues long. The junction had 3 bases not matched to a gene; V was cut back by 2 bases and J by 2 bases. DNA for the CDR3: TGTGCCAGCAGTTTAGGGCAGGGGGCCTACGAGCAGTACTTC. Translation gives CASSLGQGAYEQYF.

The rearrangement uses TRBV18 and TRBJ1-1, with 8 bases fitting TRBD1. After removal of 3 bases from V and 10 bases from J, the junction contained 7 bases not matched to a gene. This CDR3 is built from 13 residues. Per the germline V gene, CDR1 is KGHSH and CDR2 is LQKENI. The CDR3 DNA reads as TGTGCCAGCTCACCGGGACAGGACCTTGGAGCTTTCTTT. Residues: CASSPGQDLGAFF. The full variable domain, with the rest looked up from reference TRBV18 and TRBJ1-1, is NAGVMQNPRHLVRRRGQEARLRCSPMKGHSHVYWYRQLPEEGLKFMVYLQKENIIDESGMPKERFSAEFPKEGPSILRIQQVVRGDSAAYFCASSPGQDLGAFFGQGTRLTVV.

This clone was found once. This chain links TRBV5-1 with TRBJ2-7, with D tentatively TRBD2 (6 bases). V was clipped by 0 bases and J by 2 bases, with 9 bases between them. The CDR3 length is 14 residues. The germline V gene has CDR1 SGHRS and CDR2 YFSETQ. CDR3: CASSLGSGTYEQYF. The CDR3 nucleotides are TGCGCCAGCAGCTTGGGTAGCGGAACCTACGAGCAGTACTTC.

The CDR3 coding sequence is TGTGCCTGGAGCGGACAGGTGGGAAATAATTCACCCCTCCACTTT. As protein: CAWSGQVGNNSPLHF. This rearrangement joins TRBV30 to TRBJ1-6; 7 bases agree with TRBD1. V shed 3 bases and J 5 bases; nucleotides not matched to a gene: 7. The CDR3 spans 15 residues. The germline CDR1 and CDR2 sequences are GTSNPN and SVGIG (reference sequence).

The gene calls are TRBV9 and TRBJ2-3; D not certain. The CDR3 length is 17 residues. Trimming removed 0 bases from V and 0 bases from J, with 14 bases in between. The germline gives CDR1 SGDLS, CDR2 YYNGEE. The CDR3 reads CASSVESWYRSTDTQYF. The CDR3 DNA reads TGTGCCAGCAGCGTAGAGTCTTGGTACAGAAGCACAGATACGCAGTATTTT.

This chain connects TRBV5-1 to TRBJ2-7; D is perhaps TRBD1 (5 bases). Trimming removed 0 bases from V and 2 bases from J, with 15 bases in between. This CDR3 has 16 residues. Per germline, CDR1 SGHRS and CDR2 YFSETQ. CDR3: CASSLAPGRIPYEQYF. DNA for the CDR3: TGCGCCAGCAGCTTGGCCCCAGGGCGTATTCCCTACGAGCAGTACTTC.

This rearrangement joins TRBV30 to TRBJ2-7; maybe TRBD2 (5 bases). CDR1 is GTSNPN and CDR2 is SVGIG in the germline V gene (reference sequence). This CDR3 comprises 15 residues. The germline V and J ends were trimmed by 0 bases and 3 bases, with 15 bases remaining between them. CDR3 amino acids: CAWSVVGRKFYEQYF. CDR3 coding DNA: TGTGCCTGGAGTGTAGTGGGGAGAAAGTTCTACGAGCAGTACTTC.

V usage is TRBV9 and J usage is TRBJ2-3, with TRBD2 as a possible D gene (6 bases). The length of the CDR3 is 17 residues. The V and J ends lost 0 bases and 2 bases respectively, with 16 bases between them. The germline CDR1 and CDR2 sequences are SGDLS and YYNGEE. The CDR3: CASSVDLGLKITDTQYF. The DNA for the CDR3 is TGTGCCAGCAGCGTAGACTTAGGACTAAAAATCACAGATACGCAGTATTTT.

The genes are TRBV5-1 and TRBJ1-2, with D possibly matching TRBD1 (5 bases). CDR1 is SGHRS, CDR2 YFSETQ, per germline. CDR3 length: 13 amino acids. V was shortened by 1 base and J by 7 bases, with 11 bases between the two germline ends. CDR3 region: CASSLQGLAGYTF. CDR3 bases: TGCGCCAGCAGCTTGCAGGGCCTGGCTGGCTACACCTTC.

V gene TRBV5-1 combines with J gene TRBJ2-5; unclear D gene. Germline V CDR1 and CDR2: SGHRS, YFSETQ. The CDR3 extends over 13 amino acids. The ends were cut back, 0 bases at V and 1 base at J, with 4 bases in the middle. CDR3 sequence reads: CASSLAIQETQYF. The DNA for the CDR3 is TGCGCCAGCAGCTTGGCTATCCAAGAGACCCAGTACTTC.

This rearrangement joins TRBV5-1 to TRBJ2-2; 9 bases map to TRBD1. V lost 4 bases and J lost 5; bases outside the gene matches: 6. CDR3 length: 15 amino acids. The germline V gene has CDR1 SGHRS and CDR2 YFSETQ. CDR3 sequence reads: CASSIQGAGTGELFF. The CDR3 bases are TGCGCCAGCAGCATACAGGGGGCCGGTACCGGGGAGCTGTTTTTT. The whole variable domain, remainder taken from reference TRBV5-1 and TRBJ2-2, is KAGVTQTPRYLIKTRGQQVTLSCSPISGHRSVSWYQQTPGQGLQFLFEYFSETQRNKGNFPGRFSGRQFSNSRSEMNVSTLELGDSALYLCASSIQGAGTGELFFGEGSRLTVL.

The rearrangement uses TRBV10-3 and TRBJ1-3; TRBD1 might be the D (5 bases). Germline V gives CDR1 ENHRY, CDR2 SYGVKD. V was cut by 11 bases and J by 0 bases, with 14 bases left in between. The CDR3 runs to 14 residues. CDR3 amino acids: CASRWGDSGNTIYF. For the CDR3, the DNA is TGTGCCTCACGGTGGGGGGACTCTGGAAACACCATATATTTT.

This clone was detected only once. This chain connects TRBV19 to TRBJ1-6; unclear D gene. The CDR3 sequence is 14 residues long. The V gene lost 1 base and the J gene lost 7 bases, with 8 bases spanning the gap. Germline CDR1 and CDR2: LNHDA and SQIVND (reference sequence). CDR3 loop: CASSIVGGNSPLHF. The CDR3, as DNA: TGTGCCAGTAGTATAGTTGGCGGGAATTCACCCCTCCACTTT.

The chain carries TRBV11-2 and TRBJ2-5; D remains ambiguous. The CDR3 extends over 13 amino acids. Germline V gene lookup returns CDR1 SGHAT and CDR2 FQNNGV. V lost 1 base and J 4 bases, leaving 7 bases between the germline ends. The CDR3 DNA is TGTGCCAGCAGCTTAGGCTGGAGAGAGACCCAGTACTTC. It encodes CASSLGWRETQYF.

V usage is TRBV6-1 and J usage is TRBJ2-7; 12 bases align to TRBD2. This CDR3 spans 16 amino acids. Unmatched junction bases numbered 3, after V lost 3 bases and J lost 0 bases. Germline CDR1 reads MNHNS; CDR2 reads SASEGT. Here the CDR3 reads CASSEGLAGLSYEQYF. CDR3 bases: TGTGCCAGCAGTGAGGGACTAGCGGGTCTCTCCTACGAGCAGTACTTC.

J is TRBJ2-3 and V is TRBV25-1; 7 bases are a match to TRBD1. Trimming took 6 bases from V and 4 from J; bases not matched to a gene: 10. CDR3 length: 15 residues. CDR1 is MGHDK and CDR2 is SYGVNS in the germline V gene. CDR3 coding DNA: TGTGCCAGCAGCGCAAACAGGGGAGACGCAGATACGCAGTATTTT. It codes for CASSANRGDADTQYF.

This clone appeared a single time. This sequence joins TRBV27 and TRBJ1-2; TRBD1 agrees at 7 bases. Trimming at V came to 2 bases and at J to 5 bases, leaving 11 bases not matched to a gene. Looked up from germline, CDR1 is MNHEY and CDR2 is SMNVEV (reference sequence). The CDR3 is 16 residues long. The chain's CDR3 is CASSLRGPPLPYGYTF. DNA for the CDR3: TGTGCCAGCAGTTTAAGGGGGCCCCCCCTCCCGTATGGCTACACCTTC.

The rearrangement joins TRBV28 to TRBJ1-2; tentative D call: TRBD1 (6 bases). The CDR3 loop spans 16 amino acids. Between the trimmed V and J ends, which lost 5 bases and 7 bases, there was a span of 23 bases. CDR1 and CDR2 (germline): MDHEN, SYDVKM. The CDR3 sequence: CASSISGALLYGGYTF. In nucleotides, the CDR3 is TGTGCCAGCAGTATCTCAGGGGCCCTTCTTTATGGTGGCTACACCTTC.

The chain joins TRBV6-5 to TRBJ2-7; no reliable D call. Germline loops: CDR1 MNHEY, CDR2 SVGAGI. Trimming left V 7 bases short and J 5 bases short, with 15 bases between. The CDR3 runs to 13 residues. CDR3 coding DNA: TGTGCCAGCACTTTGCTAGGTCCCAACGAGCAGTACTTC. Translating it yields CASTLLGPNEQYF.

This chain uses TRBV7-2 with TRBJ2-7; D ambiguous. The CDR3 runs 12 residues. The V gene lost 5 bases and the J gene lost 9 bases, with 14 bases spanning the gap. CDR1 and CDR2 from the germline V gene are SGHTA and FQGNSA. CDR3 coding DNA: TGTGCCAGCAGCGCTACCTCGCCCGGGCAGTACTTC. This sequence encodes CASSATSPGQYF.